This entry lists 16 T cell receptor beta chains sequenced from one sample in a study of shared clonotypes between healthy human individuals. The method was immunoSEQ multiplex PCR; TCRdb's version includes in-frame clones alone and lacks a portion of them. The sample holds about 480,000 clones, around 79% seen once. The source material was PBMCs. These receptors were taken from a woman between 40 and 55 years old in good health. Some clones in this sample may be carry-over from other donors' samples.

A word on this clone: An end of the junction differs from the germline gene, which may be a read error. The chain carries TRBV7-9 and TRBJ2-5; TRBD2 matches at 11 bases. The germline CDR1 and CDR2 sequences are SEHNR and FQNEAQ (reference sequence). The CDR3 is made up of 15 amino acids. The CDR3 DNA reads as TGTGCCAGCAGCCTAGCGGGAGGAGCACAAGAGACCCAGTACTTC. Amino acids: CASSLAGGAQETQYF.

The CDR3 sequence is CASSQDDTTAYTGELFF. CDR3 coding DNA: TGCGCCAGCAGCCAAGACGATACGACAGCCTACACCGGGGAGCTGTTTTTT. The rearrangement uses TRBV4-1 and TRBJ2-2, with D tentatively TRBD1 (5 bases). Germline values: CDR1 MGHRA, CDR2 YSYEKL. The CDR3 is 17 amino acids. V was cut by 0 bases and J by 3 bases, with 14 bases left in between.

V usage is TRBV6-6 and J usage is TRBJ1-1; 7 bases fit TRBD1. The J segment lost 2 bases and the V segment lost 2 bases, leaving 5 bases of the junction unmatched. The CDR3 sequence is 15 residues long. The V gene's germline CDR1 is MNHNY and CDR2 SVGAGI (reference sequence). The CDR3 reads CASSYRGRGNTEAFF. In DNA, the CDR3 is TGTGCCAGCAGTTACAGGGGGCGAGGAAACACTGAAGCTTTCTTT.

This clone appeared a few times. This chain joins TRBV27 and TRBJ2-7, with unresolved D. The germline V gene encodes CDR1 MNHEY and CDR2 SMNVEV (reference sequence). This CDR3 has 14 residues. Trimming took off 5 bases at V and 4 bases at J, with 15 bases between the two ends. The CDR3 region is CASSPITRRYEQYF. The DNA for the CDR3 is TGTGCCAGCAGTCCCATAACCCGACGATACGAGCAGTACTTC.

The J gene is TRBJ1-4, the V gene TRBV30, with D possibly being TRBD1 (5 bases). This CDR3 is 12 amino acids long. V was trimmed by 0 bases and J by 15 bases, leaving 14 bases between them. Germline V gene sequence: CDR1 GTSNPN, CDR2 SVGIG (reference sequence). CDR3 in amino acids: CAWSVQGRVMFF. CDR3 nucleotide sequence: TGTGCCTGGAGTGTACAAGGCAGGGTGATGTTTTTT.

The chain employs TRBV18 and TRBJ2-5; the match to TRBD2 covers 8 bases. The CDR3 is 15 residues long. Trimming removed 0 bases from V and 3 bases from J; junction bases left unmatched: 3. Germline V gives CDR1 KGHSH, CDR2 LQKENI. The CDR3 loop reads CASSPPGTRKETQYF. The DNA for the CDR3 is TGTGCCAGCTCACCACCGGGGACTAGAAAAGAGACCCAGTACTTC. The complete variable domain, with remaining parts taken from reference TRBV18 and TRBJ2-5, reads NAGVMQNPRHLVRRRGQEARLRCSPMKGHSHVYWYRQLPEEGLKFMVYLQKENIIDESGMPKERFSAEFPKEGPSILRIQQVVRGDSAAYFCASSPPGTRKETQYFGPGTRLLVL.

As to this clone: Germline is not matched at one junction end, which may reflect a read error. V usage is TRBV11-2 and J usage is TRBJ2-5; D possibly corresponds to TRBD2 (5 bases). Germline V lookup: CDR1 SGHAT, CDR2 FQNNGV. The CDR3 sequence is 14 residues long. The CDR3 loop is CAGSLRAGSETQYF. The CDR3 DNA reads as TGTGCCGGCAGCTTACGTGCGGGTTCAGAGACCCAGTACTTC.

This clone was observed a single time. The gene calls are TRBV2 and TRBJ1-1, with D tentatively TRBD1 (5 bases). Deletions cut 6 bases from V and 0 bases from J, with 14 bases between. Per germline, CDR1 SNHLY and CDR2 FYNNEI. The CDR3 extends over 15 amino acids. CDR3 residues: CASSELTVLNTEAFF. CDR3 DNA sequence: TGTGCCAGCAGCGAACTGACAGTTCTGAACACTGAAGCTTTCTTT.

This clone has just one count. This chain connects TRBV7-9 to TRBJ2-5, with D unresolved. V lost 5 bases to trimming and J lost 3 bases, with 10 bases between them. The CDR3 spans 13 residues. In germline, CDR1 is SEHNR, CDR2 FQNEAQ (reference sequence). Here the CDR3 DNA reads TGTGCCAGCAGCGGTAAAGCCGAAGAGACCCAGTACTTC. Amino acid sequence: CASSGKAEETQYF.

The V gene is TRBV7-6, the J gene TRBJ2-1, with D possibly TRBD1 on 6 matching bases. The germline CDR1 and CDR2 sequences are SGHVS and FNYEAQ. The V end lost 5 bases, the J end lost 5 bases, and 22 bases lay between the germline ends. The CDR3 loop spans 17 amino acids. The DNA for the CDR3 is TGTGCCAGCAGCCTAGGACCCAGGGGTGAGCAGCACAATGAGCAGTTCTTC. It specifies CASSLGPRGEQHNEQFF.

This clone was detected a few times. The chain links TRBV15 to TRBJ2-1, with 11 bases lining up with TRBD1. Germline-derived CDR1 and CDR2 are LNHNV and YYDKDF (reference sequence). Trimming took 3 bases from V and 13 from J; bases not matched to a gene: 11. The CDR3 spans 15 residues. The CDR3 DNA sequence: TGTGCCACCAGCAGCCATGGGACAGGGGGAGGGGGTCAGTTCTTC. Amino acid sequence: CATSSHGTGGGGQFF.

This clone was seen many times. The J gene is TRBJ2-1, the V gene TRBV5-6, with 11 positions matching TRBD2. Germline V gene sequence: CDR1 SGHDT, CDR2 YYEEEE. The CDR3 has 15 amino acids. The J segment lost 5 bases and the V segment lost 5 bases, leaving 6 bases of the junction unmatched. The CDR3 spells CASSLSGRANNEQFF. The CDR3 DNA follows: TGTGCCAGCAGTCTTAGCGGGAGGGCCAACAATGAGCAGTTCTTC.

This clone was recorded many times. The chain links TRBV5-4 to TRBJ2-1, with 9 bases fitting TRBD2. J was trimmed by 4 bases and V by 2 bases; bases with no gene match: 1. The germline CDR1 and CDR2 sequences are SGHNT and YYREEE (reference sequence). The CDR3 totals 14 residues. The CDR3 nucleotides read TGTGCCAGCAGCTTTAGCGGGAGATACAATGAGCAGTTCTTC. Residues: CASSFSGRYNEQFF.

CDR3 DNA sequence: TGTGCCAGGACCACCTCGAGGTTTAATGAGCAGTTCTTC. This translates into CARTTSRFNEQFF. This chain connects TRBV28 to TRBJ2-1; D gene ambiguous. The CDR3 extends over 13 amino acids. V was pared by 9 bases and J by 7 bases, with 16 bases between. Germline CDR1 and CDR2: MDHEN and SYDVKM.

The genes are TRBV11-3 and TRBJ2-3; D uncertain. The CDR3 is made up of 14 amino acids. Germline V gene lookup returns CDR1 SGHNT and CDR2 YENEEA. V was cut by 0 bases and J by 1 base, with 5 bases left in between. As DNA, the CDR3 is TGTGCCAGCAGCTTAGAGACTGGCACAGATACGCAGTATTTT. Residues: CASSLETGTDTQYF.

The chain combines TRBV4-3 with TRBJ2-5; perhaps TRBD2 as D (6 bases). The CDR3 runs 14 residues. The germline CDR1 and CDR2 sequences are LGHNA and YSLEER. The ends were cut back, 0 bases at V and 3 bases at J, with 8 bases in the middle. CDR3 in amino acids: CASSQDWEEETQYF. The DNA for the CDR3 is TGCGCCAGCAGCCAAGATTGGGAGGAAGAGACCCAGTACTTC.